This T cell receptor (beta chain) was sequenced for a study of cytomegalovirus exposure and HLA in healthy donors. General observations from the study: There were a few CMV-associated chains whose specificity for CMV antigens was confirmed in vitro. The study labeled 150 to 200 TCR beta chains cytomegalovirus-associated. It was found in a later analysis that first-cohort TCR clusters tended to co-occur in the 130 or so validation repertoires.

Per the germline V gene, CDR1 is SNHLY and CDR2 is FYNNEI. V lost 6 bases, J lost 3 bases, and 4 bases stayed unmatched. The CDR3 length is 14 residues. Profiled with immunoSEQ multiplex PCR; TCRdb holds only in-frame clones, not every one. Here the sample spans over 200,000 clones, about 90% being singletons. As concerns this clone: What it recognizes is unknown.

The chain recombines TRBV2 with TRBJ2-1, with 8 bases matching TRBD1. Sequencing was done on a sample of PBMCs. The source of this sequence is a woman between 18 and 30 years old in good health and CMV-seronegative. CDR3: CASRDREFYNEQFF. CDR3 sequence (DNA): TGTGCCAGCAGGGACAGGGAATTCTACAATGAGCAGTTCTTC.